The 20 T cell receptor beta chains given below trace back to one sample, sequenced in a study of human T cells and chemical hapten exposure. As for time point: patch test 1, 2 weeks after DPC sensitization. The treatment is: therapeutic diphenylcyclopropenone sensitization with weekly scalp DPC. Using its own MiXCR run on the RACE reads, TCRdb lists one record per CDR3 protein. The sample shows about 340,000 distinct CDR3 sequences, approximately 6.3% of them seen only once. Sequenced material: whole blood, taken in connection with sensitization to the hapten diphenylcyclopropenone (DPC). All receptors come from a woman aged 18-29 years with alopecia areata. Some clones in this sample may be carry-over from other donors' samples.

The table lists this clonotype with many counts. This chain uses TRBV7-2 with TRBJ2-3, with 7 bases that match TRBD2. The length of the CDR3 is 17 residues. V trimming: 1 base; J trimming: 0 bases; junction bases outside the gene matches: 7. The germline V gene encodes CDR1 SGHTA and CDR2 FQGNSA. The CDR3 DNA is TGTGCCAGCAGCTTAGTAGGCGGGGGTACTAGCACAGATACGCAGTATTTT. Its protein is CASSLVGGGTSTDTQYF.

This clonotype was detected a few times. The chain joins TRBV12-3 or TRBV12-4 to TRBJ2-2; D remains unclear. There are 17 residues in the CDR3. V was trimmed by 3 bases and J by 0 bases, leaving 14 bases between them. The chain's CDR3 is CASSFRSLGANTGELFF. CDR3 DNA: TGTGCCAGCAGTTTCAGATCATTGGGCGCGAACACCGGGGAGCTGTTTTTT.

The chain uses TRBV4-3 and TRBJ1-2, with 8 bases lining up with TRBD1. The CDR3 covers 16 residues. V shed 1 base and J 3 bases; nucleotides not matched to a gene: 7. Per the germline V gene, CDR1 is LGHNA and CDR2 is YSLEER. The CDR3 protein is CASSQARTGFDYGYTF. CDR3 bases: TGCGCCAGCAGCCAAGCCCGGACAGGGTTTGACTATGGCTACACCTTC.

The chain uses TRBV3-1 and TRBJ2-1, with 9 bases identical to TRBD2. The trim removed 8 bases at V and 0 bases at J, leaving 14 bases unmatched. Germline CDR1 and CDR2: LGHDT and YNNKEL (reference sequence). CDR3 length equals 18 residues. In DNA, the CDR3 is TGTGCCAGCTCTCCCTGGGGCGGGGGGGCTGACTCCTACAATGAGCAGTTCTTC. Its translation: CASSPWGGGADSYNEQFF.

This chain joins TRBV6-2 or TRBV6-3 and TRBJ1-1; 7 bases line up with TRBD1. J gave up 5 bases and V 8 bases, and 8 bases lay outside the gene matches. Per the germline V gene, CDR1 is MNHEY and CDR2 is SVGEGT. The CDR3 runs to 13 residues. The CDR3 sequence: CASGYSGGTEAFF. In nucleotides, the CDR3 is TGTGCCAGCGGATACTCAGGGGGTACTGAAGCTTTCTTT.

V and J are TRBV12-3 or TRBV12-4 and TRBJ2-1, with 16 bases lining up with TRBD2. The CDR3 is 17 amino acids. V lost 5 bases and J lost 8; bases outside the gene matches: 9. DNA of the CDR3: TGTGCCAGCAGTCCCGGGACTAGCGGGGGGGCGTTCGATGAGCAGTTCTTC. This codes for CASSPGTSGGAFDEQFF.

This clonotype was found a few times. The genes are TRBV5-5 and TRBJ1-1; TRBD1 matches 7 bases. Losses at the gene ends were 3 bases for V and 1 base for J; bases not matched to a gene: 12. The germline V gene encodes CDR1 SGHKS and CDR2 YYEKEE (reference sequence). CDR3 size: 17 residues. The CDR3 region has the DNA TGTGCCAGCAGCTATTGGGCGTCGAGGACAGGGAACACTGAAGCTTTCTTT. Protein sequence: CASSYWASRTGNTEAFF.

This chain links TRBV3-1 with TRBJ1-6, with no clear D. Germline V gives CDR1 LGHDT, CDR2 YNNKEL (reference sequence). With 1 base removed from V and 7 bases from J, the gap between germline ends came to 11 bases. The CDR3 consists of 15 residues. The CDR3: CASSQGGNQNSPLHF. The CDR3 DNA follows: TGTGCCAGCAGCCAAGGGGGTAATCAGAATTCACCCCTCCACTTT.

This clonotype turned up a few times. The V and J genes are TRBV12-5 and TRBJ2-2; 7 bases are shared with TRBD1. V gave up 5 bases and J gave up 5 bases; unmatched junction bases: 5. The CDR3 totals 14 residues. Germline CDR1 reads LGHNT; CDR2 reads FRNRAP. The CDR3 region has the DNA TGTGCTAGTGGTCCGACGGACAGGACCGGGGAGCTGTTTTTT. Translation gives CASGPTDRTGELFF.

V and J are TRBV28 and TRBJ2-1, with D perhaps assigned TRBD1 or TRBD2 (6 bases each). The CDR3 contains 18 residues. The germline gives CDR1 MDHEN, CDR2 SYDVKM. Trimming took 6 bases from V and 4 from J, leaving 25 bases between them. Written as DNA, the CDR3 is TGTGCCAGCAGGGGCGGCACAGCCGGTTGGGGGGCATACAATGAGCAGTTCTTC. This codes for CASRGGTAGWGAYNEQFF.

This clonotype showed up just a few times. This chain links TRBV9 with TRBJ2-7; D call uncertain. Germline assignment: CDR1 SGDLS and CDR2 YYNGEE. V was trimmed by 4 bases and J by 2 bases, leaving 13 bases between them. This CDR3 region has 14 residues. The DNA of the CDR3 is TGTGCCAGCAGCACCGGGTCCTCAACCTACGAGCAGTACTTC. Encoded protein: CASSTGSSTYEQYF.

This clonotype occurred a few times. V and J are TRBV6-5 and TRBJ2-2; possible D gene TRBD2, 7 bases. The V end was cut by 5 bases, the J end by 4 bases, with 14 bases between. Germline assignment: CDR1 MNHEY and CDR2 SVGAGI. The CDR3 length is 15 residues. The CDR3 here is CASSRGAGFTGELFF. The CDR3 nucleotides read TGTGCCAGCAGTCGGGGGGCAGGCTTCACCGGGGAGCTGTTTTTT.

This chain uses TRBV6-5 with TRBJ1-1, with 7 positions matching TRBD1. Germline V gene data show CDR1 as MNHEY and CDR2 as SVGAGI. The CDR3 extends over 11 amino acids. CDR3 nucleotides: TGTTTGGGGAGGGACAGTCTTGAAGCTTTCTTT. Protein: CLGRDSLEAFF.

This clonotype came up many times. CDR3 nucleotide sequence: TGTGCCAGCAGCTGGGACAGGGATCAGCCCCAGCATTTT. This sequence encodes CASSWDRDQPQHF. V gene TRBV5-6 combines with J gene TRBJ1-5; TRBD1 matches 9 bases. This CDR3 region has 13 residues. Germline V lookup: CDR1 SGHDT, CDR2 YYEEEE. V dropped 3 bases and J dropped 5; count of bases not matched to a gene: 0.

Ten or more counts support this clonotype. The CDR3 reads CASRPHVGETQYF. The CDR3 DNA is TGTGCCAGCAGACCCCATGTTGGAGAGACCCAGTACTTC. The chain uses TRBV28 and TRBJ2-5; no definite D call. Per the germline V gene, CDR1 is MDHEN and CDR2 is SYDVKM. Trimming pared 6 bases from V and 4 bases from J, leaving 12 bases between. The CDR3 consists of 13 residues. The whole variable domain, filled in from reference TRBV28 and TRBJ2-5, reads DVKVTQSSRYLVKRTGEKVFLECVQDMDHENMFWYRQDPGLGLRLIYFSYDVKMKEKGDIPEGYSVSREKKERFSLILESASTNQTSMYLCASRPHVGETQYFGPGTRLLVL.

This clonotype was detected many times. The rearrangement joins TRBV5-8 to TRBJ2-5; the match to TRBD1 covers 9 bases. Trimming removed 3 bases from V and 6 bases from J; junction bases left unmatched: 9. Germline CDR1 reads SGHTS; CDR2 reads YDEGEE. The CDR3 runs 15 residues. The CDR3 nucleotides read TGTGCCAGCAGCTACGGGGACAGGGACATGAAGACCCAGTACTTC. Translation gives CASSYGDRDMKTQYF.

This clonotype occurred many times. This chain connects TRBV6-5 to TRBJ1-1; no clear D. CDR1 is MNHEY, CDR2 SVGAGI, per germline. This CDR3 comprises 16 residues. Trimming took 0 bases from V and 1 from J, leaving 12 bases between them. The chain's CDR3 is CASSYSTPTPNTEAFF. In DNA, the CDR3 is TGTGCCAGCAGTTACTCGACTCCGACGCCGAACACTGAAGCTTTCTTT.

This clonotype was observed a few times. The genes are TRBV7-2 and TRBJ1-6, with 7 positions matching TRBD1. The V and J ends lost 4 bases and 7 bases, in that order; junction bases with no gene match: 4. The CDR3 length is 14 residues. From germline, CDR1 is SGHTA and CDR2 FQGNSA. The CDR3 bases are TGTGCCAGCAGCTCACAGGGGCTAAATTCACCCCTCCACTTT. It is translated as CASSSQGLNSPLHF.

The chain combines TRBV18 with TRBJ1-1; D unclear. The CDR3 is 14 residues long. Trimming pared 0 bases from V and 4 bases from J, leaving 9 bases between. Germline assignment: CDR1 KGHSH and CDR2 LQKENI. The CDR3 bases are TGTGCCAGCTCACCACCGTGGGGTAGCACTGAAGCTTTCTTT. Protein: CASSPPWGSTEAFF. The entire variable domain, with the rest obtained from reference TRBV18 and TRBJ1-1, is as follows: NAGVMQNPRHLVRRRGQEARLRCSPMKGHSHVYWYRQLPEEGLKFMVYLQKENIIDESGMPKERFSAEFPKEGPSILRIQQVVRGDSAAYFCASSPPWGSTEAFFGQGTRLTVV.

This clonotype has only a few counts. V usage is TRBV2 and J usage is TRBJ1-6; 7 bases agree with TRBD1. Per germline, CDR1 SNHLY and CDR2 FYNNEI. V was pared by 11 bases and J by 7 bases, with 14 bases of the junction left unmatched. The CDR3 consists of 15 residues. Here the CDR3 DNA reads TGTGCCTGCCCGCGGGGCCGACAGGGAAATTCACCCCTCCACTTT. Translating it yields CACPRGRQGNSPLHF.